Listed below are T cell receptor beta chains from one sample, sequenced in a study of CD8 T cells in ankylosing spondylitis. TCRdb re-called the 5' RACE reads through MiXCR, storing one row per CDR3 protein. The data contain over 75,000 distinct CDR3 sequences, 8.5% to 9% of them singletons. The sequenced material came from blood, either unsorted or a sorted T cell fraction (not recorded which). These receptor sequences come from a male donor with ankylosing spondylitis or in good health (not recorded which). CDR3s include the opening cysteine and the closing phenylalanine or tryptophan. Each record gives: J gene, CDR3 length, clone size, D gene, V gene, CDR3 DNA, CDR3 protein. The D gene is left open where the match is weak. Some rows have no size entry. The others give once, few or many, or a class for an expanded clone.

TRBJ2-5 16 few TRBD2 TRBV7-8 TGTGCCAGCACCGGAGGTCGGGGGGGAAAGTTGGAGACCCAGTACTTC CASTGGRGGKLETQYF
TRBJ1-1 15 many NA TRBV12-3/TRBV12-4 TGTGCCAGCAGTTCCAACCACGGGGGGGGGACTGAAGCTTTCTTT CASSSNHGGGTEAFF
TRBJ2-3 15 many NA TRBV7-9 TGTGCCAGCAGCGAAGGGACCGAGGTCACAGATACGCAGTATTTT CASSEGTEVTDTQYF
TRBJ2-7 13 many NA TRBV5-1 TGCGCCAGCAGCGAGGGATCCTCCTACGAGCAGTACTTC CASSEGSSYEQYF
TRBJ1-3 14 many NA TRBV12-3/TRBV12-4 TGTGCCAGCAGCCGGATGCGCTCTGGAAACACCATATATTTT CASSRMRSGNTIYF
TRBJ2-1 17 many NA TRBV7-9 TGTGCCAGCAGCTTAGCTCACCGGCAGGGGTTATACAATGAGCAGTTCTTC CASSLAHRQGLYNEQFF
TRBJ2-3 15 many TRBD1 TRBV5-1 TGCGCCAGCAGCTTCGGGACAGTGGGCACAGATACGCAGTATTTT CASSFGTVGTDTQYF
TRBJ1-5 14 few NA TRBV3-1 TGTGCCAGCAGCCAAGGGCGAGGGAGGCAGCCCCAGCATTTT CASSQGRGRQPQHF
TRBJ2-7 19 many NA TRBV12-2 TGTGCAAGTCGCTTCGTTTTCAGGCAACCTGAATGGGAAACCTACGAGCAGTACTTC CASRFVFRQPEWETYEQYF
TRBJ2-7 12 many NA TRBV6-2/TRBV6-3 TGTGCCAGCTGGTCGAACTCCTACGAGCAGTACTTC CASWSNSYEQYF
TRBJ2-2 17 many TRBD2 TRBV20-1 TGCAGTGCTAGAGCTCCCGGTGTGGCGGGGGTTACCGGGGAGCTGTTTTTT CSARAPGVAGVTGELFF
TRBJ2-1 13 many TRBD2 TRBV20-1 TGCAGTGCTATGGGGGGGGTGATCAATGAGCAGTTCTTC CSAMGGVINEQFF
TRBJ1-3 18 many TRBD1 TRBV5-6 TGTGCCAGCAGCTTGTTGCAGGGACAGGCCTCCTCTGGAAACACCATATATTTT CASSLLQGQASSGNTIYF
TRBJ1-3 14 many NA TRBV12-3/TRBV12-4 TGTGCCAGCAGTTTCGGGGCAGCTGGAAACACCATATATTTT CASSFGAAGNTIYF
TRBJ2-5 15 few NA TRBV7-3 TGTGCCAGCAGCTTAGGAACAGCGGTGGGCGAGACCCAGTACTTC CASSLGTAVGETQYF
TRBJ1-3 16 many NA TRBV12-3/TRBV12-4 TGTGCCAGCAGTTCTCGTGGGGGAGGGGTCGGAAACACCATATATTTT CASSSRGGGVGNTIYF
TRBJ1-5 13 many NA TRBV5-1 TGCGCCAGCAGTAGGGAGGCCCACCAGCCCCAGCATTTT CASSREAHQPQHF
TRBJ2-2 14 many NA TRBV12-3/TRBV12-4 TGTGCCAGCAGTTTTTTTGGGAACACCGGGGAGCTGTTTTTT CASSFFGNTGELFF
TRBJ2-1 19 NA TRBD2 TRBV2 TGTGCCAGCAGTGGTGGACTAGCGGGGGGGCCTAGGGGAATCAATGAGCAGTTCTTC CASSGGLAGGPRGINEQFF
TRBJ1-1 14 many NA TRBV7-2 TGTGCCAGCAGCTTAATGGTCTCCCGGGCTGAAGCTTTCTTT CASSLMVSRAEAFF
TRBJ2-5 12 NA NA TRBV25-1 TGTGCCAGCAGTGAACTCCAAGAGACCCAGTACTTC CASSELQETQYF
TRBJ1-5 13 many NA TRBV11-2 TGTGCCAGCAGCTTAGAGGGGGATCAGCCCCAGCATTTT CASSLEGDQPQHF
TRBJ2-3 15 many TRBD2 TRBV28 TGTGCCAGCAGTCTAAGCGGGGGGGCCACAGATACGCAGTATTTT CASSLSGGATDTQYF
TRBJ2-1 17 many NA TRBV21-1 TGTGCCACCGAGGGCAATAGCGGGGCATATATACAATGGGAGCAGTTCTTC CATEGNSGAYIQWEQFF
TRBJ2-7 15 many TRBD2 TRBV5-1 TGCGCCAGCAGCTCCTTACTAGCGGGGGCTGACGAGCAGTACTTC CASSSLLAGADEQYF
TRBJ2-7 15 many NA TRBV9 TGTGCCAGCAGCGGGGCCGGGCCGAGCTCCTACGAGCAGTACTTC CASSGAGPSSYEQYF
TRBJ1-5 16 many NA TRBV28 TGTGCCAGCAGTTTGACAAGAACCTATAGCAATCAGCCCCAGCATTTT CASSLTRTYSNQPQHF
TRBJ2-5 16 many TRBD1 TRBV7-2 TGTGCCAGCAGCTTAGCGCGGTGGGGACAGGAAGAGACCCAGTACTTC CASSLARWGQEETQYF
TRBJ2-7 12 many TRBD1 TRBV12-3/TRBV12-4 TGTGCCAGCAGTTTAGAAGACAGGGTGGCGTACTTC CASSLEDRVAYF
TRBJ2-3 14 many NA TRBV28 TGTGCCAGCATCCCCGGGGGAAGCACAGATACGCAGTATTTT CASIPGGSTDTQYF
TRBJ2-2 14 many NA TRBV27 TGTGCCAGCAAGGTTCAGGGCAACACCGGGGAGCTGTTTTTT CASKVQGNTGELFF
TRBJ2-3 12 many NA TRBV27 TGTGCCAGCGCCGGAGTCACAGATACGCAGTATTTT CASAGVTDTQYF
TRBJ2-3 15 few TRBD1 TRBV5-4 TGTGCCAGCAGCCACAGGGGGATAAACACAGATACGCAGTATTTT CASSHRGINTDTQYF
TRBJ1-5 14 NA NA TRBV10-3 TGTGCCATCAGCGACAAAGGTGGCGGGACGGCCCAGCATTTT CAISDKGGGTAQHF
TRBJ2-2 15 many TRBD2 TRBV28 TGTGCCAGCAGTTTTGAGCGGGGGAACACCGGGGAGCTGTTTTTT CASSFERGNTGELFF
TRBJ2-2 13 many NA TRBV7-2 TGTGCCAGCGCTAACTACGACACCGGGGAGCTGTTTTTT CASANYDTGELFF
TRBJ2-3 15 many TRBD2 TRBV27 TGTGCCAGCACCTCAGCGCGGGGGGGCGAGGATACGCAGTATTTT CASTSARGGEDTQYF
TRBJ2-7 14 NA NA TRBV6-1 TGTGCCAGCAGCCTCCCGCAGCCAGGTAGCGAGCAGTACTTC CASSLPQPGSEQYF
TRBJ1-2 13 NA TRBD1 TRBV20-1 TGCAGTGCTGCCCGGGACAGGGATTATGGCTACACCTTC CSAARDRDYGYTF
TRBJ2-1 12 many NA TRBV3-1 TGTGCCAGCAGCCCCAGAAGTAATGAGCAGTTCTTC CASSPRSNEQFF
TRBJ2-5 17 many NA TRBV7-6 TGTGCCAGCAGCTTAAGGAATTCGGTAGCGGCTGAAGAGACCCAGTACTTC CASSLRNSVAAEETQYF